This T cell receptor beta chain was sequenced in a study of cytomegalovirus exposure and HLA in healthy donors. This CDR3 is 12 amino acids long. The germline CDR1 and CDR2 sequences are GTSNPN and SVGIG (reference sequence). V was cut by 5 bases and J by 4 bases, with 11 bases left in between. On this clone: Its antigen is unidentified.

Vbeta (60) and Jbeta (13) primers were used in the PCR. Generated by immunoSEQ multiplex PCR, the TCRdb table keeps only in-frame clones and is missing some. The sample yields about 140,000 clones, about 84% seen once. General observations from the study: A later analysis showed that HLA-associated TCR beta chains had undergone more clonal expansion than equally common others.

The origin of this receptor is a man aged 50-60 years in good health and CMV-seronegative. The material sequenced was PBMCs. The chain employs TRBV30 and TRBJ1-1; D might be TRBD1 (6 bases). This chain's CDR3 is CAWGQHPTEAFF. The CDR3 nucleotides read TGTGCCTGGGGACAGCACCCCACTGAAGCTTTCTTT.